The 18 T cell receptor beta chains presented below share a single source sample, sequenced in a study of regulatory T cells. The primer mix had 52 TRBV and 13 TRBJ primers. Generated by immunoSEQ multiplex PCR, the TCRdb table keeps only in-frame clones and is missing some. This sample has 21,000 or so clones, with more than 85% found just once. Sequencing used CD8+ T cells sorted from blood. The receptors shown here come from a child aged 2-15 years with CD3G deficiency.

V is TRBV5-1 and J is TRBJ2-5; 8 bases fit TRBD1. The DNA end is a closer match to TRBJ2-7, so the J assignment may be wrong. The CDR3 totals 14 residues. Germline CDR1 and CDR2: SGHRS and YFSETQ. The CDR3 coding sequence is TGCGCCAGCAGCGACGGGACAGGTCTCTACGAGCAGTACTTC. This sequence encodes CASSDGTGLYEQYF.

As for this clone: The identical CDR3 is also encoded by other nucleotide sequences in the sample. In DNA form, the CDR3 reads TGTGCCAGCAGCTTAGCCGGGACTCCTTACAATGAGCAGTTCTTC. As protein: CASSLAGTPYNEQFF. This chain connects TRBV7-9 to TRBJ2-1, with a tentative D call TRBD2 (6 bases). The CDR3 runs to 15 residues. V was cut by 0 bases and J by 4 bases, with 10 bases left in between. Germline lookup yields CDR1 SEHNR and CDR2 FQNEAQ (reference sequence).

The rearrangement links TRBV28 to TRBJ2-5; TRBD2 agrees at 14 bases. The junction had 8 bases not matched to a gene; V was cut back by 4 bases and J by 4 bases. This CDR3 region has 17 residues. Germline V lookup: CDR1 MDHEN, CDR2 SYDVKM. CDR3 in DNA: TGTGCCAGCAGTTACGGGACTAGCGGGAGATGGTTAGAGACCCAGTACTTC. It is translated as CASSYGTSGRWLETQYF.

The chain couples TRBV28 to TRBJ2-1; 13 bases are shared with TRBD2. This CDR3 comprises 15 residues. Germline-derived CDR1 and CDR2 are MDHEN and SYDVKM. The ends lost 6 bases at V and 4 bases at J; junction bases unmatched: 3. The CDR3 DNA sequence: TGTGCCAGCAGCCAGGGACTAGCGGGGTACAATGAGCAGTTCTTC. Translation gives CASSQGLAGYNEQFF.

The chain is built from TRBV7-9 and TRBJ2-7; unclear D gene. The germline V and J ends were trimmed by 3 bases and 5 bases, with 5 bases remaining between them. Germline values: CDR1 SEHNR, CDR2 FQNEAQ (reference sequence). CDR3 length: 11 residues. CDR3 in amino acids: CASSFGNEQYF. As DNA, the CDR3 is TGTGCCAGCAGCTTCGGTAACGAGCAGTACTTC.

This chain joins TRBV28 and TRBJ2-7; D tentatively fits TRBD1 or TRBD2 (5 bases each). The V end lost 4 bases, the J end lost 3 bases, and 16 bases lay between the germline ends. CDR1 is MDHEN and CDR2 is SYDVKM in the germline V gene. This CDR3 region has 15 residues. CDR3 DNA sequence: TGTGCCAGCAGTTCTGGGACGGGCTGGGACTACGAGCAGTACTTC. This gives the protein CASSSGTGWDYEQYF.

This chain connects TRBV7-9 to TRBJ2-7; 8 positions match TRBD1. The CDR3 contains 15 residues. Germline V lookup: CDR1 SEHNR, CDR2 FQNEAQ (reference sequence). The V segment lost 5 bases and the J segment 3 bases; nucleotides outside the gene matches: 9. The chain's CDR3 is CASSDTGQGHYEQYF. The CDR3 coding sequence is TGTGCCAGCAGCGATACCGGACAGGGCCACTACGAGCAGTACTTC.

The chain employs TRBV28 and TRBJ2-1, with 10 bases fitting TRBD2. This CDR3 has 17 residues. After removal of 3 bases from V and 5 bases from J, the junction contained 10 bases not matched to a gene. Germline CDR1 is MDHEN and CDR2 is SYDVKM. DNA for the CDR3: TGTGCCAGCAGTTTTAGAGCAGAAAGCGGGAGGGACAATGAGCAGTTCTTC. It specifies CASSFRAESGRDNEQFF.

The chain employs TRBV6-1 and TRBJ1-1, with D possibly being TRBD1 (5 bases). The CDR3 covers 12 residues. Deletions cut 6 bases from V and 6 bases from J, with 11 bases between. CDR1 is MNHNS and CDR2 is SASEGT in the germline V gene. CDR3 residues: CASRPGVSEAFF. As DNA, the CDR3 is TGTGCCAGCAGACCGGGGGTCTCTGAAGCTTTCTTT.

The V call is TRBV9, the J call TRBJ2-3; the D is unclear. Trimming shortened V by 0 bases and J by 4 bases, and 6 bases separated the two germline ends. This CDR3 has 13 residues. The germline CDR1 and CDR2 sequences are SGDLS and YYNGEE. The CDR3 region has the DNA TGTGCCAGCAGCGTAGGTGGCTCAGATACGCAGTATTTT. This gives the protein CASSVGGSDTQYF.

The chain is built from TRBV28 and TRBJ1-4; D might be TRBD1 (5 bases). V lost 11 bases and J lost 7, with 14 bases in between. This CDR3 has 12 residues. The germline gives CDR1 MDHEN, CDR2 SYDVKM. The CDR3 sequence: CAVSGTGEKLFF. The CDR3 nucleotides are TGTGCCGTCTCCGGGACGGGTGAAAAACTGTTTTTT.

The chain's CDR3 is CASREGYEQYF. CDR3 in DNA: TGCGCCAGCCGCGAGGGTTACGAGCAGTACTTC. The rearrangement joins TRBV10-2 to TRBJ2-7, with D possibly matching TRBD2 (5 bases). Germline V CDR1 and CDR2: WSHSY, SAAADI. CDR3 length: 11 residues. V lost 8 bases, J lost 4 bases, and 9 bases lay in between.

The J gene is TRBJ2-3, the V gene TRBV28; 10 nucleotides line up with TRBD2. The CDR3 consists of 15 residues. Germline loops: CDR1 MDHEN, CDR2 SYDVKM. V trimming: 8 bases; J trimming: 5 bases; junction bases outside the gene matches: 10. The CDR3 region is CASEPGTSVVDTQYF. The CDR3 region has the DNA TGTGCCAGCGAACCCGGGACTAGCGTGGTAGATACGCAGTATTTT. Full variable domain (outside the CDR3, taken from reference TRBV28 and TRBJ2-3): DVKVTQSSRYLVKRTGEKVFLECVQDMDHENMFWYRQDPGLGLRLIYFSYDVKMKEKGDIPEGYSVSREKKERFSLILESASTNQTSMYLCASEPGTSVVDTQYFGPGTRLTVL.

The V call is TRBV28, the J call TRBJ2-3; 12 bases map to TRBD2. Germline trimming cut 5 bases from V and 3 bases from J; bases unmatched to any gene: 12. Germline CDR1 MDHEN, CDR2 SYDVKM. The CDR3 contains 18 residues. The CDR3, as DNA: TGTGCCAGCAGTCGTACTAGCGGGAGGACGATAAAGACAGATACGCAGTATTTT. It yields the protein CASSRTSGRTIKTDTQYF.

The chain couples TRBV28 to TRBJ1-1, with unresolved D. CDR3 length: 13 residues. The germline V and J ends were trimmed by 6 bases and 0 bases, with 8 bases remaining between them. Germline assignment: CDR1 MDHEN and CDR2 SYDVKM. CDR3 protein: CASSLDMNTEAFF. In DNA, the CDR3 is TGTGCCAGCAGCCTGGATATGAACACTGAAGCTTTCTTT.

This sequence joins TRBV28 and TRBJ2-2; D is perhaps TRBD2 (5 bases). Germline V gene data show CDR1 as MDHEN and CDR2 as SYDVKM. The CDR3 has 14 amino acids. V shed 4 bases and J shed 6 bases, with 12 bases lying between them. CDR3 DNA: TGTGCCAGCAGTTCCCTGAGTAGCGCCGGGGAGCTGTTTTTT. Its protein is CASSSLSSAGELFF.

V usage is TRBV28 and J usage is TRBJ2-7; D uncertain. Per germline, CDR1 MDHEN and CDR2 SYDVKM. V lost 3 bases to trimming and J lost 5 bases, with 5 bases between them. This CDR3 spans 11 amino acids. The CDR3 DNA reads TGTGCCAGCAGTTTTGCGGACGAGCAGTACTTC. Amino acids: CASSFADEQYF.

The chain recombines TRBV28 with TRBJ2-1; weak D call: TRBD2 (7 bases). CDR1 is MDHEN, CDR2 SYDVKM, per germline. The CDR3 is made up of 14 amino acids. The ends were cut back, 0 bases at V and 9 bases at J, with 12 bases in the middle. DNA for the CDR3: TGTGCCAGCAGTTTATGGGGCGGGGGCAGTGAGCAGTTCTTC. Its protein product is CASSLWGGGSEQFF. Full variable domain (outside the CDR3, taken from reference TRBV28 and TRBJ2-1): DVKVTQSSRYLVKRTGEKVFLECVQDMDHENMFWYRQDPGLGLRLIYFSYDVKMKEKGDIPEGYSVSREKKERFSLILESASTNQTSMYLCASSLWGGGSEQFFGPGTRLTVL.